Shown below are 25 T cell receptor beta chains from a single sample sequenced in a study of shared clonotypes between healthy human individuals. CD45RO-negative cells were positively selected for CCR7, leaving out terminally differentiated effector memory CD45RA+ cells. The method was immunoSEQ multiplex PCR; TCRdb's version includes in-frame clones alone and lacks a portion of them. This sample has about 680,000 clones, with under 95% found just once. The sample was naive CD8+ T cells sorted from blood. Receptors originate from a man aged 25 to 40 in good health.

The CDR3 DNA reads as TGTGCCAGCAGTTTACCAGGGAGTGAGCAGTTCTTC. It specifies CASSLPGSEQFF. This chain uses TRBV27 with TRBJ2-1; the D call may be TRBD1 or TRBD2 (5 bases each). CDR1 and CDR2 (germline): MNHEY, SMNVEV (reference sequence). The CDR3 runs to 12 residues. The germline V and J ends were trimmed by 2 bases and 9 bases, with 8 bases remaining between them.

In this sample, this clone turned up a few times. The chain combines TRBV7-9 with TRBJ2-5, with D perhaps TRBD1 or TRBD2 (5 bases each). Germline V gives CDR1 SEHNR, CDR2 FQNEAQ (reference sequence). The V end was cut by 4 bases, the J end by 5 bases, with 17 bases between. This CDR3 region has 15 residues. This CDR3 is CASSSMGPEGETQYF. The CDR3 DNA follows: TGTGCCAGCAGCTCCATGGGACCCGAGGGGGAGACCCAGTACTTC.

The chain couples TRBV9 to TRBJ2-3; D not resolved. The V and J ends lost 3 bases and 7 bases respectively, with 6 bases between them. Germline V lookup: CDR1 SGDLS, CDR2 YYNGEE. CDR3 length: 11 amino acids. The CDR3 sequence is CASSDPYTQYF. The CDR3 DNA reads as TGTGCCAGCAGCGACCCGTATACGCAGTATTTT.

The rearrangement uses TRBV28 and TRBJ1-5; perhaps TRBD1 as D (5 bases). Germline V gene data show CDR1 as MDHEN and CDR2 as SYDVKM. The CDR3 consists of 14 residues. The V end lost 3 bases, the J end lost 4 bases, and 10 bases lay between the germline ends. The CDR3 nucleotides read TGTGCCAGCAGTTTGGTGGCAGGGAATCAGCCCCAGCATTTT. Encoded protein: CASSLVAGNQPQHF.

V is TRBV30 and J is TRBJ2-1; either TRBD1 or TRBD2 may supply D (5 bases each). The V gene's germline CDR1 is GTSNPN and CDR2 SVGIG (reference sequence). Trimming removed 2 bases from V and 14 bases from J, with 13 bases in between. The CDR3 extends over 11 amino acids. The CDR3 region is CAWSMGELEFF. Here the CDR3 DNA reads TGTGCCTGGAGTATGGGGGAATTAGAGTTCTTC. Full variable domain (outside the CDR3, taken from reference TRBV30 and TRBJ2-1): SQTIHQWPATLVQPVGSPLSLECTVEGTSNPNLYWYRQAAGRGLQLLFYSVGIGQISSEVPQNLSASRPQDRQFILSSKKLLLSDSGFYLCAWSMGELEFFGPGTRLTVL.

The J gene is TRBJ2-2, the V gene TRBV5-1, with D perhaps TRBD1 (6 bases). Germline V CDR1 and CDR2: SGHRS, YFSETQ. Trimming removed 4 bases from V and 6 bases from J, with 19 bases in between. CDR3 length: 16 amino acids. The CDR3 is CASSPIQGFGAGELFF. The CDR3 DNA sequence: TGCGCCAGCAGCCCAATCCAGGGGTTTGGCGCCGGGGAGCTGTTTTTT.

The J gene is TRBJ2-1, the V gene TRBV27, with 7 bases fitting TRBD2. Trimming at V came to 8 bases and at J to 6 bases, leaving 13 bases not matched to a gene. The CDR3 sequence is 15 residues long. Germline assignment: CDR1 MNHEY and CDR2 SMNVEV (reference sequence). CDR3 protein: CASRAGREKFNEQFF. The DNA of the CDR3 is TGTGCCAGCCGGGCTGGGCGGGAGAAATTCAATGAGCAGTTCTTC.

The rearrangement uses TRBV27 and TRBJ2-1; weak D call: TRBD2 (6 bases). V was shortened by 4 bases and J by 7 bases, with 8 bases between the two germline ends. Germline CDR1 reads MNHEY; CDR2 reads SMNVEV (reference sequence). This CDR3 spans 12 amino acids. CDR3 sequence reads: CASSWRANEQFF. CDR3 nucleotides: TGTGCCAGCAGTTGGAGGGCAAATGAGCAGTTCTTC.

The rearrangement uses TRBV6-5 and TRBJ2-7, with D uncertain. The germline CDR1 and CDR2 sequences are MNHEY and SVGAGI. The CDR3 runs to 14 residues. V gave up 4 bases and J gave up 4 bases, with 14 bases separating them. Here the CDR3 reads CASSSTVGGYEQYF. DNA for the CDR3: TGTGCCAGCAGTTCGACTGTTGGTGGTTACGAGCAGTACTTC.

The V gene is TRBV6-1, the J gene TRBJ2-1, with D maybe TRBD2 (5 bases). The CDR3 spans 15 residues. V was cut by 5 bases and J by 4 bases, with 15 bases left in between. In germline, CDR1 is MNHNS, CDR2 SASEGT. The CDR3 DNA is TGTGCCAGCAGTACAAGACTAATTGGATACAATGAGCAGTTCTTC. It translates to CASSTRLIGYNEQFF.

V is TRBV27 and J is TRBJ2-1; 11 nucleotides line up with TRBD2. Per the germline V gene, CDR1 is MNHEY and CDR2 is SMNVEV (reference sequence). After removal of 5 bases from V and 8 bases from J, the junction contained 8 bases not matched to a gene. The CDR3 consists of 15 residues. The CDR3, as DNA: TGTGCCAGCAGTCTCCGGACTAGCGGGTTCTATGAGCAGTTCTTC. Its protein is CASSLRTSGFYEQFF.

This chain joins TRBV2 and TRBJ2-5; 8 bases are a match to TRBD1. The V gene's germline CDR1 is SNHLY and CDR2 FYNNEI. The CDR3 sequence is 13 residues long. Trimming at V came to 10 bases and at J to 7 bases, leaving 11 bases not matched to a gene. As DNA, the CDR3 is TGTGCCACGGACAGGGAGGATTTTGTGACCCAGTACTTC. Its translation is CATDREDFVTQYF.

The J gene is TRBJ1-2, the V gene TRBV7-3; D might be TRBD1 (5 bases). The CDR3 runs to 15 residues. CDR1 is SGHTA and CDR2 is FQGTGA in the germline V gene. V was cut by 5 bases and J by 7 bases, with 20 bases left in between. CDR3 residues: CASSTGVGVLSGYTF. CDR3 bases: TGTGCCAGCAGCACCGGGGTGGGGGTTTTGTCTGGCTACACCTTC.

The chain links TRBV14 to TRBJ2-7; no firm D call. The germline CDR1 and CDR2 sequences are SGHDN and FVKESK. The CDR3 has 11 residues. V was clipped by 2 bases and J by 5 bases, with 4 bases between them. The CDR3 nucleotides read TGTGCCAGCAGCCAAATAGACGAGCAGTACTTC. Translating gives CASSQIDEQYF.

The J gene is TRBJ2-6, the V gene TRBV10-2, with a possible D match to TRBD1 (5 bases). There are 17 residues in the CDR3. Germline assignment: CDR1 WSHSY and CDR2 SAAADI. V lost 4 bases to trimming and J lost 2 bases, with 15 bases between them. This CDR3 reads CASSVRDSATGANVLTF. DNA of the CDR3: TGCGCCAGCAGTGTCCGAGACAGCGCCACTGGGGCCAACGTCCTGACTTTC.

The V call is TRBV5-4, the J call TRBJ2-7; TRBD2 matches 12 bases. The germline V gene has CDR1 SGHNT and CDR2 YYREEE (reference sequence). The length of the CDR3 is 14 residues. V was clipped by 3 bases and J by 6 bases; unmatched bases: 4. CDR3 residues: CASSSPGLAGEQYF. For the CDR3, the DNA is TGTGCCAGCAGCTCCCCGGGACTAGCGGGCGAGCAGTACTTC.

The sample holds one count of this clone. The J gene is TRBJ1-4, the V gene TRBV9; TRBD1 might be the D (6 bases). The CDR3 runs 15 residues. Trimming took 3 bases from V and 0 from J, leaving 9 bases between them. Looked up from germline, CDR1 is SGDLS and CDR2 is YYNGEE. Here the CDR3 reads CASSAGTTTNEKLFF. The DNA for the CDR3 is TGTGCCAGCAGCGCCGGGACAACAACTAATGAAAAACTGTTTTTT.

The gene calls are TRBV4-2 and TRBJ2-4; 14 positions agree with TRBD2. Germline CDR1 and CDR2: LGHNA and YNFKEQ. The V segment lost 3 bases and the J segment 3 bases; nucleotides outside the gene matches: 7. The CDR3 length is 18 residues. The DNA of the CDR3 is TGTGCCAGCAGCCAGGGAGGGACTAGCGGGAGTGGCAAAAACATTCAGTACTTC. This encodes CASSQGGTSGSGKNIQYF.

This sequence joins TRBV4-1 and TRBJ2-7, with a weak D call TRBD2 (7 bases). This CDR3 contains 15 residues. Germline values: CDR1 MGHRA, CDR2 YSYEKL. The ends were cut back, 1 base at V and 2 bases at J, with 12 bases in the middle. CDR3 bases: TGCGCCAGCAGCCAAGGGGGGGGCGGCACCTACGAGCAGTACTTC. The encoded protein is CASSQGGGGTYEQYF.

DNA for the CDR3: TGTGCCAGCAGCCAAACCCGGACAGGGGTAAAGTATAACACTGAAGCTTTCTTT. This encodes CASSQTRTGVKYNTEAFF. This rearrangement joins TRBV28 to TRBJ1-1, with 9 bases identical to TRBD1. Germline CDR1 and CDR2: MDHEN and SYDVKM. This CDR3 is 18 amino acids long. V lost 6 bases and J lost 2; bases outside the gene matches: 16.

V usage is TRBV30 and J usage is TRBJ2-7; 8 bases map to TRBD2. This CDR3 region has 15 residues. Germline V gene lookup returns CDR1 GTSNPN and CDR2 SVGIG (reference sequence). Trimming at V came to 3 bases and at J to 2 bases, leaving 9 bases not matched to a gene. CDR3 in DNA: TGTGCCTGGAGCCGGGGGTTAGCGGGGACCTACGAGCAGTACTTC. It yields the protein CAWSRGLAGTYEQYF.

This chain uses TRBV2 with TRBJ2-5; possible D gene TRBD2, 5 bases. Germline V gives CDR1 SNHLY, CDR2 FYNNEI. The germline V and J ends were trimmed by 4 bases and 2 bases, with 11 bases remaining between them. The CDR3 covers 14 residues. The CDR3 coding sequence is TGTGCCAGCAGTGGGAGCGGATCTCAAGAGACCCAGTACTTC. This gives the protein CASSGSGSQETQYF. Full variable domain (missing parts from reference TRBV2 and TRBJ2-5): EPEVTQTPSHQVTQMGQEVILRCVPISNHLYFYWYRQILGQKVEFLVSFYNNEISEKSEIFDDQFSVERPDGSNFTLKIRSTKLEDSAMYFCASSGSGSQETQYFGPGTRLLVL.

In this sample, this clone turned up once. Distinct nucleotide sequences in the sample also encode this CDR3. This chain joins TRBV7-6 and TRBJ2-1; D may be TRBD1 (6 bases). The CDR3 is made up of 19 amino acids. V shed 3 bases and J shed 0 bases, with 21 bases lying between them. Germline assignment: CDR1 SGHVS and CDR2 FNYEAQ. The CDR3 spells CASSLQGLYEDSSYNEQFF. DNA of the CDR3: TGTGCCAGCAGCTTGCAGGGGCTTTATGAGGATAGCTCCTACAATGAGCAGTTCTTC.

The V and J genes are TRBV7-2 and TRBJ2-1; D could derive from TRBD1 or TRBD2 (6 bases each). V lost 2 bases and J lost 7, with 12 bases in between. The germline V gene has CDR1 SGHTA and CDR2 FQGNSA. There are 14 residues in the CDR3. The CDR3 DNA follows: TGTGCCAGCAGCTTAAATAGGGGGGATAATGAGCAGTTCTTC. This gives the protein CASSLNRGDNEQFF.

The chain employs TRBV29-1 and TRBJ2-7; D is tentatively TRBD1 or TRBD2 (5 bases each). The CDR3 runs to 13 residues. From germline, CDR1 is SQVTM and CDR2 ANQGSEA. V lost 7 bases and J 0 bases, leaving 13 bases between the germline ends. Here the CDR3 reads CSAVKGSSYEQYF. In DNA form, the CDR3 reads TGCAGCGCCGTCAAGGGGAGCTCCTACGAGCAGTACTTC.